Described below is a single T cell receptor (beta chain) sequence and its context. The entry originates in a study of tissue T cells after allogeneic stem cell transplantation. Survey-depth TCRbeta CDR3 sequencing reported V/J genes and productive frequencies. Method: immunoSEQ multiplex PCR; TCRdb's copy keeps in-frame clones and lacks some. Among more than 9,500 clones listed, around 70% were seen once. Trimming took off 4 bases at V and 13 bases at J, with 10 bases between the two ends. The CDR3 contains 11 residues. Germline V gene data show CDR1 as SNHLY and CDR2 as FYNNEI. The receptor was derived from a woman aged 18 to 50 with breast cancer. J is TRBJ1-4 and V is TRBV2, with a tentative D call TRBD1 (6 bases). This specimen consisted of tissue from the right colon, obtained at autopsy. CDR3 amino acids: CASSGGLGLFF. DNA for the CDR3: TGTGCCAGCAGTGGGGGGCTGGGACTGTTTTTT.